One and the same sample provided the 4 T cell receptor beta chains below, sequenced in a study of CXCR3-negative and CXCR3-positive naive CD8 T cells. The authors prepared UMI-labeled TRB cDNA libraries by 5' RACE. From its re-call of the 5' RACE reads, TCRdb lists each CDR3 protein once, without DNA. Listed are 56,000 or so distinct CDR3 sequences; 20% to 25% falls within the top ten. The sample taken for sequencing was memory CD8+ T cells from blood. These receptors came from a human donor in good health. Some clones in this sample may be carry-over from other donors' samples.

V and J are TRBV28 and TRBJ2-2; TCRdb designates TRBD1, a call that cannot be tested without DNA. CDR1 is MDHEN and CDR2 is SYDVKM in the germline V gene. This CDR3 is built from 16 residues. This CDR3 reads CASSATTGEMGGELFF.

The chain carries TRBV10-3 and TRBJ2-7; TCRdb names TRBD1, which stays unverified in the absence of DNA. This CDR3 is built from 12 residues. From germline, CDR1 is ENHRY and CDR2 SYGVKD. CDR3 amino acids: CAISEEGWEHYF.

The chain carries TRBV29-1 and TRBJ1-1; TCRdb reports TRBD1, a call that lacks DNA to check it against. This CDR3 spans 15 amino acids. The germline V gene has CDR1 SQVTM and CDR2 ANQGSEA. The CDR3 reads CSVEGWDRENTEAFF.

The chain is built from TRBV20-1 and TRBJ2-1; TCRdb indicates TRBD2, and absent DNA this call remains unverified. This CDR3 contains 17 residues. Germline loops: CDR1 DFQATT, CDR2 SNEGSKA (reference sequence). CDR3 amino acids: CSAPFEEGGPAYNEQFF.